Listed below are T cell receptor beta chains from one sample, sequenced in a study of blood T cell repertoires in COVID-19. The data were produced by immunoSEQ multiplex PCR, yet TCRdb's version contains in-frame clones alone and is incomplete. The profile covers 210,000 or so clones, with approximately 91% appearing a single time and 4% to 5.5% taken by the ten largest. The sequenced sample consisted of peripheral blood. All receptors derive from a woman between 40 and 50 years old with acute or convalescent COVID-19. The CDR3 runs from the conserved cysteine through the conserved F or W. D genes are given only for firm matches. Clone size appears in some rows only: once, few, many, or a class for an expanded clone.

clone_size | d_call | j_call | v_call | cdr3_aa | cdr3_nt
. | . | TRBJ2-5 | TRBV5-1 | CASKEGLAGQETQYF | TGCGCCTCCAAGGAGGGTCTGGCGGGGCAAGAGACCCAGTACTTC
. | TRBD2 | TRBJ2-5 | TRBV11-1 | CASSLGTSGGETQYF | TGTGCCAGCAGCTTAGGGACTAGCGGGGGCGAGACCCAGTACTTC
. | TRBD1 | TRBJ1-2 | TRBV18 | CASSPGQGDYGYTF | TGTGCCAGCTCACCCGGACAGGGGGACTATGGCTACACCTTC
. | TRBD2 | TRBJ2-1 | TRBV5-1 | CASSKSSGGVGAEQFF | TGCGCCAGCAGCAAATCTAGCGGGGGGGTTGGAGCTGAGCAGTTCTTC
. | TRBD2 | TRBJ2-1 | TRBV11-2 | CASRIKRGDYNEQFF | TGTGCCAGCAGAATAAAGCGGGGGGATTACAATGAGCAGTTCTTC
. | TRBD2 | TRBJ2-3 | TRBV6-5 | CASSSPSERGIDTQYF | TGTGCCAGCAGTTCCCCCTCAGAGCGGGGGATAGATACGCAGTATTTT
. | . | TRBJ1-2 | TRBV19 | CASSIDYSNYGYTF | TGTGCCAGTAGTATAGATTATAGCAACTATGGCTACACCTTC
few | . | TRBJ1-2 | TRBV6-4 | CASSDSSGGGYGYTF | TGTGCCAGCAGTGACTCGAGCGGGGGGGGCTATGGCTACACCTTC
. | . | TRBJ1-6 | TRBV4-1 | CASSQAINGHYNSPLHF | TGCGCCAGCAGCCAAGCAATTAACGGACACTATAATTCACCCCTCCACTTT
. | TRBD2 | TRBJ2-3 | TRBV5-1 | CASSLGTSGTTDTQYF | TGCGCCAGCAGCTTAGGGACTAGCGGGACCACAGATACGCAGTATTTT